This note documents a single T cell receptor beta chain sequence. The data were obtained in a study of blood T cell repertoires in COVID-19. On the study more broadly: Both acute and convalescent COVID-19 samples were obtained from the United States, Italy and Spain.

Only in-frame clones appear in the TCRdb table, and some are missing; sequencing was by immunoSEQ multiplex PCR. The repertoire holds a few hundred thousand clones, with 84% as singletons. The sequence derives from a human donor in a cohort sampled during active COVID-19. The sample taken for sequencing was peripheral blood.

The CDR3 spells CASSPLAENYGYTF. In nucleotides, the CDR3 is TGTGCCAGCAGTCCCCTCGCGGAGAACTATGGCTACACCTTC. This sequence joins TRBV28 and TRBJ1-2; D is undetermined. This CDR3 is 14 amino acids long. Germline V CDR1 and CDR2: MDHEN, SYDVKM. Trimming cost V 5 bases and J 2 bases, with 12 bases left between them.